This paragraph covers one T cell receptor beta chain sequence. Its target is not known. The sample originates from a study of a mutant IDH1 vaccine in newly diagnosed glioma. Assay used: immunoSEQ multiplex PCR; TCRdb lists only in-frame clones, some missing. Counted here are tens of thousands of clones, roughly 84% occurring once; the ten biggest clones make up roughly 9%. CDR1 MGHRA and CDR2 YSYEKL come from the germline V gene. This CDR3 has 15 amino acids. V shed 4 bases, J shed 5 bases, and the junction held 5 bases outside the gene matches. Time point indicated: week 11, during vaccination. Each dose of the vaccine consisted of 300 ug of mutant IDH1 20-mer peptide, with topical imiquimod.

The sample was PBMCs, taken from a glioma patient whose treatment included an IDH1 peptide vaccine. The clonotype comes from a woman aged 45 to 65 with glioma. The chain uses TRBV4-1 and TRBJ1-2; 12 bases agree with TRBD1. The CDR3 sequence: CASSRGQGASYGYTF. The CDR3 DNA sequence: TGCGCCAGCAGCCGGGGACAGGGGGCAAGTTATGGCTACACCTTC.